This is a list of T cell receptor beta chains from one sample in a study of shared clonotypes between healthy human individuals. TCRdb's copy holds only in-frame clones and misses some; the assay was immunoSEQ multiplex PCR. The sample lists some 2,100,000 clones, nearly 97% occurring once. Specimen: naive CD4+ T cells sorted from blood. These receptors were obtained from a man younger than 35 in good health. CDR3s include the opening cysteine and the closing phenylalanine or tryptophan. A D gene is named only where the DNA matches it firmly. A clone size is listed for some rows: how often the clone was seen (once, few, many), or a class if it is expanded.

NA | TRBJ1-2 | TRBV30 | NA | TGTGCCTGGACCTCGTCGGGGGTCAAGGGTGGCTACACCTTC | CAWTSSGVKGGYTF
NA | TRBJ1-6 | TRBV28 | NA | TGTGCCAGCATCGGGGGTCGGAATTCACCCCTCCACTTT | CASIGGRNSPLHF
NA | TRBJ2-2 | TRBV5-1 | NA | TGCGCCAGCAGCTTGGTTCCAAGGAACACCGGGGAGCTGTTTTTT | CASSLVPRNTGELFF
few | TRBJ2-5 | TRBV10-3 | TRBD2 | TGTGCCATCAGTGGGGAGGGGGAGACCCAGTACTTC | CAISGEGETQYF
few | TRBJ1-1 | TRBV18 | NA | TGTGCCAGCTCACAACAGGGGAACACTGAAGCTTTCTTT | CASSQQGNTEAFF
NA | TRBJ2-1 | TRBV7-2 | TRBD2 | TGTGCCAGCAGGGGAGGGTACAATGAGCAGTTCTTC | CASRGGYNEQFF
NA | TRBJ2-3 | TRBV2 | TRBD2 | TGTGCCAGCAGTGAACTAGCGGTTTCCACAGATACGCAGTATTTT | CASSELAVSTDTQYF
NA | TRBJ2-7 | TRBV27 | TRBD1 | TGTGCCAGCAGCCTAACAGGGGCCGAGCAGTACTTC | CASSLTGAEQYF
NA | TRBJ2-1 | TRBV9 | TRBD1 | TGTGCCAGCAGCGTAGCTAGCACAGGGGACCTTAATGAGCAGTTCTTC | CASSVASTGDLNEQFF
once | TRBJ1-5 | TRBV5-6 | NA | TGTGCCAGCAGCTTGGGGGCACAGTATAGCAATCAGCCCCAGCATTTT | CASSLGAQYSNQPQHF
NA | TRBJ2-1 | TRBV20-1 | NA | TGCAGTGCCGGGACTGACAATGAGCAGTTCTTC | CSAGTDNEQFF
NA | TRBJ1-4 | TRBV30 | NA | TGTGCCTGGAGTGTGGGAAGTAGTCCTAATGAAAAACTGTTTTTT | CAWSVGSSPNEKLFF
NA | TRBJ1-1 | TRBV5-6 | NA | TGTGCCAGCAGCTTGGTCCCGGGGACTGAAGCTTTCTTT | CASSLVPGTEAFF
NA | TRBJ2-4 | TRBV7-2 | NA | TGTGCCAGCAGCTTAGACAGGGTAGCGCCAAACATTCAGTACTTC | CASSLDRVAPNIQYF
NA | TRBJ2-5 | TRBV5-4 | NA | TGTGCCAGCAGACCGGACCCGGGAGAGACCCAGTACTTC | CASRPDPGETQYF
NA | TRBJ1-6 | TRBV5-4 | NA | TGTGCCAGCAGCATAGATCAGGGTACCGGTTCACCCCTCCACTTT | CASSIDQGTGSPLHF
NA | TRBJ1-2 | TRBV18 | NA | TGTGCCAGCTCACGACTGACACGGGAATCCTACACCTTC | CASSRLTRESYTF
once | TRBJ2-4 | TRBV6-5 | TRBD2 | TGTGCCAGCATGGCCGGGGGAGGGAACATTCAGTACTTC | CASMAGGGNIQYF
NA | TRBJ2-7 | TRBV2 | NA | TGTGCCAGCAGTTCTACAGGGACCACCTACGAGCAGTACTTC | CASSSTGTTYEQYF
NA | TRBJ2-5 | TRBV5-4 | TRBD2 | TGTGCCAGCAGCTTGATTAGCGGGGGCCAAGAGACCCAGTACTTC | CASSLISGGQETQYF
NA | TRBJ1-2 | TRBV11-2 | NA | TGTGCCAGCAGCTTAGATCGGGGGGGAGGCTACACCTTC | CASSLDRGGGYTF
NA | TRBJ1-4 | TRBV7-2 | NA | TGTGCCAGCAGCTTGGAGTCAGGGAGGAGGCATGAAAAACTGTTTTTT | CASSLESGRRHEKLFF
few | TRBJ1-2 | TRBV6-6 | NA | TGTGCCAGCGGACACGGGGACTATGGCTACACCTTC | CASGHGDYGYTF
NA | TRBJ1-2 | TRBV5-6 | NA | TGTGCCAGCAGCTTGAGGTGGGATGGCTACACCTTC | CASSLRWDGYTF
once | TRBJ1-5 | TRBV6-1 | NA | TGTGCCAGCAGTACCCGGACTCCTTATCAGCCCCAGCATTTT | CASSTRTPYQPQHF
once | TRBJ2-7 | TRBV6-4 | NA | TGTGCCAGCAGTGACTCGGAAGGGATCCGTTTAAGAAAATCCTACGAGCAGTACTTC | CASSDSEGIRLRKSYEQYF
NA | TRBJ2-5 | TRBV28 | NA | TGTGCCAGCAGTTTATACGCAGGGACCCAGTACTTC | CASSLYAGTQYF
NA | TRBJ2-1 | TRBV23-1 | TRBD2 | TGCGCCAGCGGATTCCTTTCGTCCCGGCCCCAAAGCGGGAGCTCCTACAATGAGCAGTTCTTC | CASGFLSSRPQSGSSYNEQFF
NA | TRBJ2-5 | TRBV7-9 | TRBD2 | TGTGCCAGCAGCATTAGACTAGCGGGGCAAGAGACCCAGTACTTC | CASSIRLAGQETQYF
NA | TRBJ1-2 | TRBV5-6 | NA | TGTGCCAGCAGCTTGGACCTCAGAAGGGCTAACTATGGCTACACCTTC | CASSLDLRRANYGYTF
NA | TRBJ1-3 | TRBV5-1 | NA | TGCGCCAGCAGCTTGGCCTGGGGGGCCGATGGAAACACCATATATTTT | CASSLAWGADGNTIYF
few | TRBJ1-5 | TRBV18 | NA | TGTGCCAGCTCGCTCGAGGGTCAGCCCCAGCATTTT | CASSLEGQPQHF
NA | TRBJ2-3 | TRBV2 | NA | TGTGCCAGCAGGCTTTTGCCGGGGACAGATACGCAGTATTTT | CASRLLPGTDTQYF
NA | TRBJ2-1 | TRBV5-1 | NA | TGCGCCAGCAGCTTGCGTCAGCAGGATGAGCAGTTCTTC | CASSLRQQDEQFF
NA | TRBJ2-7 | TRBV5-1 | TRBD1 | TGCGCCAGCAGCCCACGGACAGGGGAGGACGAGCAGTACTTC | CASSPRTGEDEQYF
NA | TRBJ1-2 | TRBV6-1 | NA | TGTGCCAGCTTGCCGCAGACCGGCTATGGCTACACCTTC | CASLPQTGYGYTF
NA | TRBJ1-5 | TRBV15 | TRBD1 | TGTGCCACCAGCAGAGGACAGGGGGGAGAGCCCCAGCATTTT | CATSRGQGGEPQHF
NA | TRBJ1-2 | TRBV30 | NA | TGTGCCTGGAGAGCGGCTCATGGCTACACCTTC | CAWRAAHGYTF
NA | TRBJ1-1 | TRBV11-2 | NA | TGTGCCAGCAGCGGGGGGTTAGGCCTCAGGGGAGCTTTCTTT | CASSGGLGLRGAFF
once | TRBJ2-5 | TRBV7-6 | NA | TGTGCCAGCAGCCCCCCCGACCAGTACTTC | CASSPPDQYF
NA | TRBJ1-5 | TRBV19 | NA | TGTGCCAGTAGTATTGGCAGGCAAGGACCCCAGCATTTT | CASSIGRQGPQHF
NA | TRBJ1-1 | TRBV10-2 | TRBD1 | TGCGCCAGCAGTCGACAGGGAACCACTGAAGCTTTCTTT | CASSRQGTTEAFF
NA | TRBJ1-2 | TRBV2 | NA | TGTGCCACCCAGGACGATCTATCCCCTGGCTACACCTTC | CATQDDLSPGYTF
NA | TRBJ1-1 | TRBV4-3 | NA | TGCGCCAGCAGCCCCGGGAGCGGGAACACTGAAGCTTTCTTT | CASSPGSGNTEAFF
NA | TRBJ2-5 | TRBV29-1 | NA | TGCAGCGTCAGGGATGCGACCCAGTACTTC | CSVRDATQYF
NA | TRBJ2-3 | TRBV4-2 | NA | TGTGCCAGCAGCCGCGAAGGGGGGGGGCCGTCAGATACGCAGTATTTT | CASSREGGGPSDTQYF
NA | TRBJ2-1 | TRBV5-1 | NA | TGCGCCAGCAGCTCCCTCGGACAGCACAATGAGCAGTTCTTC | CASSSLGQHNEQFF